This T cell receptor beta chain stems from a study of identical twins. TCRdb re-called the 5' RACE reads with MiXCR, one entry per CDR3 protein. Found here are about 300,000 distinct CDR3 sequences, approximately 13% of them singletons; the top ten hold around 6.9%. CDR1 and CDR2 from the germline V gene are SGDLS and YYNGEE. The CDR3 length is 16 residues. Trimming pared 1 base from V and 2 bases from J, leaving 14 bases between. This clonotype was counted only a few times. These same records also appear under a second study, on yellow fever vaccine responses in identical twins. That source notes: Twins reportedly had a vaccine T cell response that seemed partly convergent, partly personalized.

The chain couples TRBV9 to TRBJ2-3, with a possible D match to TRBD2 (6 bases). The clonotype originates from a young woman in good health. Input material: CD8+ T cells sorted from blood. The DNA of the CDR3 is TGTGCCAGCAGCGTATTCGGGGGAAGTTCCACAGATACGCAGTATTTT. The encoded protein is CASSVFGGSSTDTQYF. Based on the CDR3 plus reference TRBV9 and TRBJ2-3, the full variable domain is DSGVTQTPKHLITATGQRVTLRCSPRSGDLSVYWYQQSLDQGLQFLIQYYNGEERAKGNILERFSAQQFPDLHSELNLSSLELGDSALYFCASSVFGGSSTDTQYFGPGTRLTVL.